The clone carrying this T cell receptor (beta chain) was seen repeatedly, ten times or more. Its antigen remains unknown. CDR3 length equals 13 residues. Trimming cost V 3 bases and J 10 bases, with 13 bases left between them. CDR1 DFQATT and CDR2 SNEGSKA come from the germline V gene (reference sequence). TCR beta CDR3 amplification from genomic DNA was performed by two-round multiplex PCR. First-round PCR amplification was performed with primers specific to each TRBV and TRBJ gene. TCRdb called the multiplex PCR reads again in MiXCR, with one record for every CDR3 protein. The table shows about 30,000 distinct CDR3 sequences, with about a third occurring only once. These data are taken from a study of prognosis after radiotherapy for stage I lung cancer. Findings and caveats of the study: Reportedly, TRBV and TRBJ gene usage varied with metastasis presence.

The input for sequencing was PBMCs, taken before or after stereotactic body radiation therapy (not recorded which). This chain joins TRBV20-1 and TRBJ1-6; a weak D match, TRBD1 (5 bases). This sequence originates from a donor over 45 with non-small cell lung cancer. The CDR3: CSASLGDGSPLHF. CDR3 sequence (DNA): TGCAGTGCTAGTCTGGGGGACGGGTCACCCCTCCACTTT.